The rows below give T cell receptor beta chains drawn from one sample of a study of T cell repertoires in cytomegalovirus infection. Antigens for these TCRs are unknown. TCRdb used MiXCR to reprocess the reads, holding one entry per CDR3 protein. The table lists about 330,000 distinct CDR3 sequences, about 35% of them singletons. The sample here was cultured PBMCs, taken from culture after CMV antigen stimulation. The receptors stem from a human donor in good health (CMV status not recorded). Some clones in this sample may be carry-over from other donors' samples. Both conserved end residues are part of each CDR3. A D gene is named only where the DNA matches it firmly. Not all rows give a size; the values are once, few, many and, for expanded clones, a class.

clone size	J gene	D gene	V gene	CDR3 DNA	CDR3 protein
.	TRBJ2-1	.	TRBV19	TGTGCCAGTAGCAAGAGCCTGAGCTCCTACAATGAGCAGTTCTTC	CASSKSLSSYNEQFF
.	TRBJ2-1	TRBD2	TRBV7-6	TGTGCCAGCAGCTTAGCAGGGACTAGCGGGGTCAATGAGCAGTTCTTC	CASSLAGTSGVNEQFF
few	TRBJ2-6	.	TRBV6-1	TGTGCCAGCAGCGAACGGGGAACCGGGGCCAACGTCCTGACTTTC	CASSERGTGANVLTF
few	TRBJ2-1	.	TRBV7-9	TGTGCCAGCAGCTTACGACTAGGTTCCTACAATGAGCAGTTCTTC	CASSLRLGSYNEQFF
few	TRBJ1-4	.	TRBV6-1	TGTGCCAGCAGTTACCGGAGGGGCGGAGGGGAAAAACTGTTTTTT	CASSYRRGGGEKLFF
.	TRBJ1-3	.	TRBV18	TGTGCCAGCTCAGAGGTTGGACAGGGAAACACCATATATTTT	CASSEVGQGNTIYF
few	TRBJ2-6	TRBD1	TRBV28	TGTGCCAGCAGGTCTACAGGGGGCGGGTCTGGGGCCAACGTCCTGACTTTC	CASRSTGGGSGANVLTF
many	TRBJ1-1	.	TRBV7-2	TGTGCCAGCAGCTGGAACAGAAACACTGAAGCTTTCTTT	CASSWNRNTEAFF
once	TRBJ2-2	.	TRBV2	TGTGCCAGCAGTCCTACCCGGGACCTGAACACCGGGGAGCTGTTTTTT	CASSPTRDLNTGELFF
.	TRBJ2-1	TRBD1	TRBV6-2/TRBV6-3	TGTGCCAGCAGTTACGGACAGGGGAGCTACAATGAGCAGTTCTTC	CASSYGQGSYNEQFF
.	TRBJ2-2	.	TRBV12-3/TRBV12-4	TGTGCCAGCAGTTTATATCTCCCGCGCGGGACTGGTCCTACCGGGGAGCTGTTTTTT	CASSLYLPRGTGPTGELFF
many	TRBJ2-1	TRBD1	TRBV7-2	TGTGCCAGCAGCTTAGTCAGGGGGCGTAATGAGCAGTTCTTC	CASSLVRGRNEQFF
.	TRBJ2-7	TRBD2	TRBV11-3	TGTGCCAGCAGCGTAGCGGGAGGGAGCTCCTACGAGCAGTACTTC	CASSVAGGSSYEQYF
few	TRBJ2-1	.	TRBV28	TGTGCCAGCGCATGGTTGGCGAATGAGCAGTTCTTC	CASAWLANEQFF
many	TRBJ2-1	.	TRBV19	TGTGCCAGTAGTTACGGGTTGGAGCAGTTCTTC	CASSYGLEQFF
few	TRBJ1-1	.	TRBV5-6	TGTGCCAGCAGCTTTTACACCGGGGCTGAAGCTTTCTTT	CASSFYTGAEAFF